The sample holds a few counts of the clone carrying this TCR beta chain. The antigen is not known. The data stem from a study of PD-1 blockade in classical Hodgkin lymphoma. Study overall: Administration of nivolumab to patients was at 3 mg/kg intravenously every 2 weeks.

Germline lookup yields CDR1 SNHLY and CDR2 FYNNEI. CDR3 length: 11 residues. V was shortened by 5 bases and J by 0 bases, with 2 bases between the two germline ends. Profiled with immunoSEQ multiplex PCR; TCRdb holds only in-frame clones, not every one. The sample yields 40,000 to 65,000 clones, roughly 80% seen once. All the patients suffered relapse after autologous stem cell transplantation, and brentuximab vedotin exposure differed. Study results and limitations: Why the repertoires differ is still unclear, perhaps disease activity or prior therapy. Partial responders and progressors had significantly lower baseline TCR diversity.

This sequence originates from a human donor with classical Hodgkin lymphoma. The gene calls are TRBV2 and TRBJ2-7; D is uncertain. The sample here was peripheral blood mononuclear cells (PBMCs), taken at baseline. Here the CDR3 DNA reads TGTGCCAGCAGTAGCTCCTACGAGCAGTACGTC. Protein sequence: CASSSSYEQYV.